This TCR beta chain was recovered during a study of CD8 T cells in Susac syndrome. In its sample, this clonotype was seen a few times. Sequencing of TCR beta drew on CD8+ and CD4+ T cells from blood. The RNA input was about 0.5 to 1 ug, and it was reverse transcribed with random hexamers. Via MiXCR, TCRdb re-called the immunoSEQ multiplex PCR reads, giving one row per CDR3 protein. The profile covers some 200,000 distinct CDR3 sequences, with about 93% appearing a single time and about 0.12% taken by the ten largest. The sample consisted of CD8+ T cells from PBMCs. The clonotype was recovered from a human donor with multiple sclerosis.

CDR3 in amino acids: CASSPGTVSSYEQYF. The CDR3 DNA reads TGTGCCAGCAGTCCCGGGACAGTCTCTTCCTACGAGCAGTACTTC. The genes are TRBV6-6 and TRBJ2-7; 7 bases match TRBD1. Per germline, CDR1 MNHNY and CDR2 SVGAGI (reference sequence). V lost 5 bases to trimming and J lost 1 base; unmatched junction nucleotides: 8. CDR3 size: 15 residues.